These 4 T cell receptor beta chains were all obtained from the same sample, sequenced in a study of T-cell reconstitution after alpha-beta-depleted transplantation in children. Unique molecular identifiers were used to barcode this TCRbeta library. TCRdb fed the PCR reads into MiXCR, producing one record per CDR3 protein. The table has about 200,000 distinct CDR3 sequences, 6.6% seen once; the top ten hold more than 5.5%. The sequencing here drew on PBMCs, taken before TCRalphabeta/CD19-depleted stem cell transplant. The receptors here all came from a boy aged 2 to 10 with acute lymphoblastic leukemia, due to receive a stem cell transplant.

In this sample, this clonotype turned up many times. The rearrangement links TRBV29-1 to TRBJ1-5; D is uncertain. V gave up 6 bases and J gave up 5 bases, with 17 bases separating them. There are 14 residues in the CDR3. In germline, CDR1 is SQVTM, CDR2 ANQGSEA. The CDR3 DNA follows: TGCAGCGTGGCAGAGGGCCGCGGCGATCAGCCCCAGCATTTT. This sequence encodes CSVAEGRGDQPQHF. The full variable domain, with the rest looked up from reference TRBV29-1 and TRBJ1-5, is SAVISQKPSRDICQRGTSLTIQCQVDSQVTMMFWYRQQPGQSLTLIATANQGSEATYESGFVIDKFPISRPNLTFSTLTVSNMSPEDSSIYLCSVAEGRGDQPQHFGDGTRLSIL.

This clonotype occurred many times. This sequence joins TRBV20-1 and TRBJ2-7; 10 bases fit TRBD1. After removal of 3 bases from V and 6 bases from J, the junction contained 17 bases not matched to a gene. CDR1 DFQATT and CDR2 SNEGSKA come from the germline V gene (reference sequence). This CDR3 is 17 amino acids long. The DNA for the CDR3 is TGCAGTGCTAGGGCGCCCGGGACAGGGGAGGTCAGTGGCGAGCAGTACTTC. It codes for CSARAPGTGEVSGEQYF.

The V call is TRBV5-4, the J call TRBJ2-2; 12 nucleotides align to TRBD2. Trimming cost V 0 bases and J 5 bases; bases outside gene matches: 11. CDR3 length equals 19 residues. The germline gives CDR1 SGHNT, CDR2 YYREEE (reference sequence). As DNA, the CDR3 is TGTGCCAGCAGCTTGGCTTTTGTGGGACTAGCGGGCCCGACCGGGGAGCTGTTTTTT. Protein sequence: CASSLAFVGLAGPTGELFF.

This clonotype has a count of ten or more. The rearrangement links TRBV28 to TRBJ1-5, with D tentatively TRBD1 (6 bases). V was shortened by 5 bases and J by 0 bases, with 14 bases between the two germline ends. The CDR3 is made up of 16 amino acids. CDR1 is MDHEN, CDR2 SYDVKM, per germline. This chain's CDR3 is CASSAPRTDSNQPQHF. The CDR3 DNA follows: TGTGCCAGCAGTGCCCCACGGACAGATAGCAATCAGCCCCAGCATTTT.